The 7 T cell receptor beta chains below were found in one sample sequenced in a study of cytomegalovirus exposure and HLA in healthy donors (dated by TCRdb to 2016 to 2017). The library was generated by the immunoSEQ multiplex PCR assay. A mixture of 60 forward primers for TCR Vbeta segments and 13 reverse primers for TCR Jbeta segments was used in the multiplex PCR. TCRdb holds this immuneACCESS table with in-frame rearrangements only. Some clones are missing; in checked studies, unresolved V genes explain under half, and the rest has no known cause. The table for this sample records 45,000 to 70,000 clones. The leading ten clones occupy 9.5% to 11% of the sample. The sequencing sample was made of PBMCs. The source of these receptors is a woman in her 50s in good health and CMV-seropositive.

The CDR3 region has the DNA TGTGCCAGCAGCAAAGGGGCTCTTACATACGAGCAGTACTTC. This codes for CASSKGALTYEQYF. J is TRBJ2-7 and V is TRBV21-1; no DNA check was done on the table's D call, TRBD1. TRBV21-1 constitutes a pseudogene. CDR3 length equals 14 residues.

This rearrangement joins TRBV11-2 to TRBJ2-3, with 11 bases that match TRBD2. The CDR3 has 16 residues. V lost 8 bases, J lost 4 bases, and 11 bases stayed unmatched. Germline V gene data show CDR1 as SGHAT and CDR2 as FQNNGV. CDR3 DNA: TGTGCCAGCGGCCGACCTAGCGGGGGGACGTCAGATACGCAGTATTTT. Its protein is CASGRPSGGTSDTQYF.

V and J are TRBV28 and TRBJ2-7, with 7 bases lining up with TRBD1. The CDR3 is 15 amino acids. Germline V gene lookup returns CDR1 MDHEN and CDR2 SYDVKM. J was trimmed by 3 bases and V by 7 bases; bases with no gene match: 12. CDR3 sequence: CASTSFGTVGYEQYF. CDR3 coding DNA: TGTGCCAGCACCTCCTTTGGGACAGTCGGCTACGAGCAGTACTTC.

J is TRBJ2-3 and V is TRBV5-1; TRBD2 aligns across 14 bases. The CDR3 spans 16 residues. Trimming cost V 3 bases and J 6 bases; bases outside gene matches: 6. From germline, CDR1 is SGHRS and CDR2 YFSETQ. The CDR3 coding sequence is TGCGCCAGCAGCTCACGGACTAGCGGGAGGAGGGATACGCAGTATTTT. Its protein product is CASSSRTSGRRDTQYF.

The chain employs TRBV2 and TRBJ2-7; 8 nucleotides agree with TRBD1. This CDR3 is 15 amino acids long. The germline V gene encodes CDR1 SNHLY and CDR2 FYNNEI. The trim removed 1 base at V and 2 bases at J, leaving 4 bases unmatched. CDR3 protein: CASSEEATGAYEQYF. CDR3 DNA sequence: TGTGCCAGCAGTGAAGAGGCGACAGGGGCCTACGAGCAGTACTTC.

The CDR3 sequence is CASSSFAGGREQFF. The CDR3 bases are TGTGCCAGCAGCTCCTTCGCGGGGGGGAGGGAGCAGTTCTTC. This chain joins TRBV5-4 and TRBJ2-1; 9 positions agree with TRBD2. With V trimmed by 3 bases and J by 10 bases, 8 bases remained unmatched. The CDR3 has 14 amino acids. CDR1 and CDR2 from the germline V gene are SGHNT and YYREEE (reference sequence).

This rearrangement joins TRBV7-2 to TRBJ2-5; D is perhaps TRBD2 (5 bases). Trimming left V 5 bases short and J 4 bases short, with 14 bases between. Germline CDR1 and CDR2: SGHTA and FQGNSA. The CDR3 has 14 residues. The CDR3 nucleotides are TGTGCCAGCAGCCGGAACCGGGGAAGAGAGACCCAGTACTTC. This gives the protein CASSRNRGRETQYF.